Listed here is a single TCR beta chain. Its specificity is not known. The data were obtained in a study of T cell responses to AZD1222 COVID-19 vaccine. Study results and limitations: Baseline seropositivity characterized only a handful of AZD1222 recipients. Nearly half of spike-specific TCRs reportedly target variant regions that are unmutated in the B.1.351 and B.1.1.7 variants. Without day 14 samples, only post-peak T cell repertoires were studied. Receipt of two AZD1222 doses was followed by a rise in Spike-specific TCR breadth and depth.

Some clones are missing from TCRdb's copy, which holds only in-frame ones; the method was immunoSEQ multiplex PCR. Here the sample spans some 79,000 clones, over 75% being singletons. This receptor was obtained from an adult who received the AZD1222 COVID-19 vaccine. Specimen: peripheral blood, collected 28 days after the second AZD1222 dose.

The CDR3 loop reads CASSRPQQGTQYF. CDR3 nucleotides: TGTGCCAGCAGTCGACCCCAGCAAGGTACGCAGTATTTT. The chain uses TRBV6-2 or TRBV6-3 and TRBJ2-3, with unresolved D. This CDR3 is 13 amino acids long. The germline gives CDR1 MNHEY, CDR2 SVGEGT. Trimming removed 5 bases from V and 8 bases from J, with 14 bases in between.